This is a list of T cell receptor beta chains from one sample in a study of blood T cell repertoires in COVID-19. Clones were sequenced by immunoSEQ multiplex PCR, and TCRdb holds only the in-frame ones, with some missing. The sample carries around 200,000 clones, about 85% recorded once. Sequencing was performed on peripheral blood. The receptors come from a woman aged 18-29 years who had recovered from COVID-19. Each CDR3 is given without its conserved first and last residue. Each record gives: CDR3 protein, CDR3 length, V gene, J gene.

CDR3 protein: ASSWPGEDTQY
CDR3 length: 11
V gene: TRBV5-1
J gene: TRBJ2-3

CDR3 protein: ASSLGAYGYT
CDR3 length: 10
V gene: TRBV3-1/TRBV3-2
J gene: TRBJ1-2

CDR3 protein: ASSFPGGEKLF
CDR3 length: 11
V gene: TRBV5-1
J gene: TRBJ1-4

CDR3 protein: ASSSYTNYGYT
CDR3 length: 11
V gene: TRBV7-9
J gene: TRBJ1-2

CDR3 protein: ASSIPYQPQH
CDR3 length: 10
V gene: TRBV19
J gene: TRBJ1-5

CDR3 protein: ASSHRGAEAF
CDR3 length: 10
V gene: TRBV4-3
J gene: TRBJ1-1

CDR3 protein: SVETSGRGNEQF
CDR3 length: 12
V gene: TRBV29-1
J gene: TRBJ2-1

CDR3 protein: ASSQEDRMNTEAF
CDR3 length: 13
V gene: TRBV4-1
J gene: TRBJ1-1

CDR3 protein: ASSERTGNTIY
CDR3 length: 11
V gene: TRBV6-1
J gene: TRBJ1-3

CDR3 protein: ASAKTREVYNEQF
CDR3 length: 13
V gene: TRBV11-3
J gene: TRBJ2-1

CDR3 protein: ASSIDLRRPQH
CDR3 length: 11
V gene: TRBV19
J gene: TRBJ1-5

CDR3 protein: ASSQDRGTEQY
CDR3 length: 11
V gene: TRBV4-2
J gene: TRBJ2-7

CDR3 protein: ATRTAGDFSDTQY
CDR3 length: 13
V gene: TRBV15
J gene: TRBJ2-3

CDR3 protein: ASSLQGTYGYT
CDR3 length: 11
V gene: TRBV6-6
J gene: TRBJ1-2

CDR3 protein: AISESIVRTTSTDTQY
CDR3 length: 16
V gene: TRBV10-3
J gene: TRBJ2-3

CDR3 protein: ASSLVSDRSYEQY
CDR3 length: 13
V gene: TRBV7-9
J gene: TRBJ2-7

CDR3 protein: ASSQGVGAVNEQY
CDR3 length: 13
V gene: TRBV4-3
J gene: TRBJ2-7

CDR3 protein: ASSSEWGQGYNSPLH
CDR3 length: 15
V gene: TRBV5-1
J gene: TRBJ1-6

CDR3 protein: ASSLDLAGSTQY
CDR3 length: 12
V gene: TRBV7-2
J gene: TRBJ2-3

CDR3 protein: ASSLDRVEQY
CDR3 length: 10
V gene: TRBV11-2
J gene: TRBJ2-7

CDR3 protein: ASSGGPGNQPQH
CDR3 length: 12
V gene: TRBV5-6
J gene: TRBJ1-5

CDR3 protein: ASSLYREGRDEQF
CDR3 length: 13
V gene: TRBV5-4
J gene: TRBJ2-1

CDR3 protein: ASSVEGGSSYEQY
CDR3 length: 13
V gene: TRBV9
J gene: TRBJ2-7